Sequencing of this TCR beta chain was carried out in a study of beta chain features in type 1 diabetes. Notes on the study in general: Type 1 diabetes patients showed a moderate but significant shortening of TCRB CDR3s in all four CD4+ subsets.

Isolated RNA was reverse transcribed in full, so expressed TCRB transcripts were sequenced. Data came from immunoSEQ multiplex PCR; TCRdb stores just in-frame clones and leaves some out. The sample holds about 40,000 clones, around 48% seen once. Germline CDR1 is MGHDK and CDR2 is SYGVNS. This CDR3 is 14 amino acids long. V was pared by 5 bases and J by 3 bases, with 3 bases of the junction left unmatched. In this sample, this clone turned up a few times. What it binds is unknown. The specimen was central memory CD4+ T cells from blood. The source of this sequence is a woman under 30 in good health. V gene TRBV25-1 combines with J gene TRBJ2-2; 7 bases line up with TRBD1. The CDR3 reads CASSSGTDTGELFF. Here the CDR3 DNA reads TGTGCCAGCAGTTCCGGGACAGACACCGGGGAGCTGTTTTTT. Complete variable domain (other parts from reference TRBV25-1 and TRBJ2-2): EADIYQTPRYLVIGTGKKITLECSQTMGHDKMYWYQQDPGMELHLIHYSYGVNSTEKGDLSSESTVSRIRTEHFPLTLESARPSHTSQYLCASSSGTDTGELFFGEGSRLTVL.